This T cell receptor beta chain came from a study of human T cells and chemical hapten exposure. The overall study: Diagnoses of alopecia areata, totalis or universalis occurred in mostly female patients.

Indicated time point: pre-sensitization, week 0. Sample treatment: therapeutic diphenylcyclopropenone sensitization with weekly scalp DPC. MiXCR, run by TCRdb on the RACE reads, gives a single entry per CDR3 protein. The sample carries approximately 260,000 distinct CDR3 sequences, 7% to 10% recorded once. This receptor was obtained from a woman aged 40 to 50 with alopecia areata. Some clones in this sample may be carry-over from other donors' samples. The sequenced sample was whole blood, obtained in connection with sensitization to the hapten diphenylcyclopropenone (DPC).

The CDR3 region is CASSRDVNYGYTF. Written as DNA, the CDR3 is TGTGCCAGCAGCCGGGACGTAAACTATGGCTACACCTTC. The J gene is TRBJ1-2, the V gene TRBV7-9; D is possibly TRBD1 (5 bases). This CDR3 spans 13 amino acids. Per germline, CDR1 SEHNR and CDR2 FQNEAQ (reference sequence). The germline V and J ends were trimmed by 5 bases and 2 bases, with 9 bases remaining between them.